These 16 T cell receptor beta chains originate from one sample sequenced in a study of human T cells and chemical hapten exposure. TCRdb passed the RACE reads through MiXCR, listing each CDR3 protein once. Of about 99,000 distinct CDR3 sequences listed, around 12% are singletons. Noted time point: patch test 1, 2 weeks after DPC sensitization. The treatment: therapeutic diphenylcyclopropenone sensitization with weekly scalp DPC. Source: whole blood, taken in connection with sensitization to the hapten diphenylcyclopropenone (DPC). The receptors here all came from a woman aged 40 to 50 with alopecia areata. Some clones in this sample may be carry-over from other donors' samples.

This clonotype was counted a few times. The CDR3 protein is CASSLSGTYGYTF. The CDR3 coding sequence is TGTGCCAGCAGTTTATCGGGGACCTATGGCTACACCTTC. The chain couples TRBV27 to TRBJ1-2; D may be TRBD1 (5 bases). V was cut by 0 bases and J by 4 bases, with 6 bases left in between. The CDR3 sequence is 13 residues long. Per the germline V gene, CDR1 is MNHEY and CDR2 is SMNVEV (reference sequence).

The chain employs TRBV7-6 and TRBJ2-7; possibly TRBD1 for D (6 bases). Trimming cost V 1 base and J 5 bases, with 12 bases left between them. The CDR3 totals 14 residues. The germline V gene has CDR1 SGHVS and CDR2 FNYEAQ. CDR3 in DNA: TGTGCCAGCAGCTTAGGCCAGGGGTTTGACGAGCAGTACTTC. Protein sequence: CASSLGQGFDEQYF.

This clonotype was seen repeatedly, ten times or more. The genes are TRBV20-1 and TRBJ1-1; D is perhaps TRBD1 (5 bases). V was trimmed by 0 bases and J by 0 bases, leaving 11 bases between them. The CDR3 loop spans 15 amino acids. CDR1 DFQATT and CDR2 SNEGSKA come from the germline V gene (reference sequence). CDR3 sequence: CSARDRGLLNTEAFF. The CDR3 coding sequence is TGCAGTGCTAGAGATCGGGGACTCCTGAACACTGAAGCTTTCTTT.

This clonotype was observed a few times. The chain couples TRBV29-1 to TRBJ2-1; TRBD1 agrees at 7 bases. V trimming: 4 bases; J trimming: 13 bases; junction bases outside the gene matches: 10. Per the germline V gene, CDR1 is SQVTM and CDR2 is ANQGSEA. CDR3 length equals 12 residues. In DNA form, the CDR3 reads TGCAGCGTTGTTGATTCGGGACAGATCCAGTTCTTC. Amino acids: CSVVDSGQIQFF.

There are a few counts of this clonotype. This rearrangement joins TRBV6-2 or TRBV6-3 to TRBJ2-6; D call uncertain. The CDR3 spans 14 residues. V was clipped by 10 bases and J by 0 bases, with 10 bases between them. Per germline, CDR1 MNHEY and CDR2 SVGEGT. The CDR3, as DNA: TGTGCCATCCTAAAAAGCTCTGGGGCCAACGTCCTGACTTTC. Translating gives CAILKSSGANVLTF.

The rearrangement links TRBV14 to TRBJ1-2; D unresolved. Germline CDR1 reads SGHDN; CDR2 reads FVKESK. Trimming removed 4 bases from V and 4 bases from J, with 10 bases in between. The CDR3 is 13 residues long. The CDR3 sequence is CASSPLRSYGYTF. DNA for the CDR3: TGTGCCAGCAGCCCACTACGGAGCTATGGCTACACCTTC.

The chain recombines TRBV7-9 with TRBJ2-5; the D gene is possibly TRBD1 (6 bases). The germline V and J ends were trimmed by 1 base and 1 base, with 10 bases remaining between them. The V gene's germline CDR1 is SEHNR and CDR2 FQNEAQ (reference sequence). The CDR3 spans 15 residues. The CDR3 DNA reads TGTGCCAGCAGCTTAGAAAGGACAGCCCAAGAGACCCAGTACTTC. It is translated as CASSLERTAQETQYF.

The J gene is TRBJ2-2, the V gene TRBV4-1; D remains ambiguous. Germline-derived CDR1 and CDR2 are MGHRA and YSYEKL. This CDR3 has 12 amino acids. The V and J ends lost 0 bases and 7 bases respectively, with 3 bases between them. The CDR3 protein is CASSQDIGELFF. The CDR3 DNA is TGCGCCAGCAGCCAAGATATCGGGGAGCTGTTTTTT.

This clonotype was observed a handful of times. CDR3 loop: CSVEDPARSTDTQYF. CDR3 sequence (DNA): TGCAGCGTTGAAGACCCAGCGCGAAGCACAGATACGCAGTATTTT. J is TRBJ2-3 and V is TRBV29-1; D remains ambiguous. V shed 0 bases and J shed 0 bases, with 10 bases lying between them. The germline CDR1 and CDR2 sequences are SQVTM and ANQGSEA. The CDR3 is 15 residues long.

V is TRBV5-5 and J is TRBJ1-1, with TRBD1 as a possible D gene (5 bases). This CDR3 contains 14 residues. Trimming pared 4 bases from V and 1 base from J, leaving 11 bases between. Germline V lookup: CDR1 SGHKS, CDR2 YYEKEE (reference sequence). The CDR3 nucleotides are TGTGCCAGCAGCAGGGACGCGGGGAACACTGAAGCTTTCTTT. Amino acids: CASSRDAGNTEAFF.

The V and J genes are TRBV28 and TRBJ1-1; D perhaps matches TRBD1 (6 bases). The CDR3 is 12 amino acids. Trimming took 6 bases from V and 10 from J, leaving 15 bases between them. Germline CDR1 and CDR2: MDHEN and SYDVKM. The CDR3 spells CASRPRPGAAFF. DNA of the CDR3: TGTGCCAGCAGGCCCAGACCGGGGGCAGCTTTCTTT.

This sequence joins TRBV6-5 and TRBJ2-1, with TRBD2 matching 10 bases. Germline V gene sequence: CDR1 MNHEY, CDR2 SVGAGI. CDR3 length: 16 residues. V was clipped by 2 bases and J by 12 bases; unmatched bases: 13. CDR3 sequence: CASSYLGLAGEKRQFF. The DNA for the CDR3 is TGTGCCAGCAGTTACCTGGGGCTAGCGGGAGAGAAACGGCAGTTCTTC.

At least ten counts were recorded for this clonotype. The V and J genes are TRBV7-3 and TRBJ2-5; 8 bases are a match to TRBD1. Trimming cost V 2 bases and J 3 bases; bases outside gene matches: 5. The CDR3 has 15 amino acids. Germline lookup yields CDR1 SGHTA and CDR2 FQGTGA. CDR3 in amino acids: CASSLYAGGEETQYF. The CDR3 nucleotides are TGTGCCAGCAGCTTATACGCAGGGGGCGAAGAGACCCAGTACTTC.

This chain links TRBV5-6 with TRBJ1-1; D is undetermined. The V end lost 1 base, the J end lost 11 bases, and 9 bases lay between the germline ends. The CDR3 consists of 11 residues. CDR1 SGHDT and CDR2 YYEEEE come from the germline V gene. The CDR3 loop is CASSLFHEAFF. The CDR3 coding sequence is TGTGCCAGCAGCTTGTTCCATGAGGCTTTCTTT.

Many counts were recorded for this clonotype. This chain links TRBV4-3 with TRBJ1-5; D not resolved. This CDR3 is 13 amino acids long. V was pared by 3 bases and J by 7 bases, with 10 bases between. The germline gives CDR1 LGHNA, CDR2 YSLEER. CDR3 sequence reads: CASSQLAGQPQHF. The DNA for the CDR3 is TGCGCCAGCAGCCAGCTGGCGGGGCAGCCCCAGCATTTT.

This clonotype was counted at least ten times. This chain joins TRBV5-1 and TRBJ2-2; D is unclear. V lost 0 bases and J lost 3, with 15 bases in between. The germline gives CDR1 SGHRS, CDR2 YFSETQ. The CDR3 spans 17 residues. The CDR3 sequence: CASSLGFSGRDTGELFF. Written as DNA, the CDR3 is TGCGCCAGCAGCTTGGGGTTCTCAGGACGAGACACCGGGGAGCTGTTTTTT.